This T cell receptor (beta chain) was identified in a study of neurological immune-mediated disorders. The germline V and J ends were trimmed by 4 bases and 2 bases, with 9 bases remaining between them. There are 15 residues in the CDR3. The germline V gene encodes CDR1 ENHRY and CDR2 SYGVKD. Study findings and constraints: One related-CDR3 cluster, which may be a signature, held the repertoires of 18 of 34 multiple sclerosis patients after phylogenetic grouping. Private repertoires in all groups were suggested by the finding that expanded clones across subjects shared no CDR3 amino acid sequences.

One entry per CDR3 protein results from TCRdb running MiXCR on the 5' RACE reads. The table has 71,000 or so distinct CDR3 sequences, around 4.6% seen once. This clonotype was observed many times. The antigen is not known. This chain uses TRBV10-3 with TRBJ1-6, with D unclear. This TCR derives from a woman aged 30 to 39 with multiple sclerosis. Specimen: PBMCs. CDR3 DNA sequence: TGTGCCATCAGTGGTAAAGGGACCTATAATTCACCCCTCCACTTT. It translates to CAISGKGTYNSPLHF.